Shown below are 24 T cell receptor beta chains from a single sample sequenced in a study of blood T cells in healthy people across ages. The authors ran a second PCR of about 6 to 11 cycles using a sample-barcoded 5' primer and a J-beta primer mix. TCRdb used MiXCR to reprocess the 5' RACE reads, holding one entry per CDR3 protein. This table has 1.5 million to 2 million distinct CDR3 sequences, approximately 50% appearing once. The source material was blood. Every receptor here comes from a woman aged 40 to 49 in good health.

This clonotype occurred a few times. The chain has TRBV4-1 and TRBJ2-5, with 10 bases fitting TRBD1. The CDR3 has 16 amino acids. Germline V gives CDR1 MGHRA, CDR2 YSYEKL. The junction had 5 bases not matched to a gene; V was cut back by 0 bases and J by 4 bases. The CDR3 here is CASSQDLGDRGETQYF. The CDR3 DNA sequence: TGCGCCAGCAGCCAAGATCTGGGGGACAGGGGAGAGACCCAGTACTTC.

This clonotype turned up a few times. The CDR3, as DNA: TGTGCCAGCAGTCGAGGACTAGCGGAACAAGAGACCCAGTACTTC. Its translation is CASSRGLAEQETQYF. This sequence joins TRBV5-5 and TRBJ2-5; 10 bases map to TRBD2. Germline-derived CDR1 and CDR2 are SGHKS and YYEKEE (reference sequence). The CDR3 is 15 residues long. Trimming cost V 5 bases and J 2 bases; bases outside gene matches: 6. The complete variable domain, with remaining parts taken from reference TRBV5-5 and TRBJ2-5, reads DAGVTQSPTHLIKTRGQQVTLRCSPISGHKSVSWYQQVLGQGPQFIFQYYEKEERGRGNFPDRFSARQFPNYSSELNVNALLLGDSALYLCASSRGLAEQETQYFGPGTRLLVL.

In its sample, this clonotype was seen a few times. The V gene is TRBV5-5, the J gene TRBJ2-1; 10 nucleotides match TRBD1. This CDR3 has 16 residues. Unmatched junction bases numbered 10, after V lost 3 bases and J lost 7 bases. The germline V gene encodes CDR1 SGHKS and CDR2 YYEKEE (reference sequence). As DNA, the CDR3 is TGTGCCAGCAGCTCCTACAGGACAGGGGGAAATAATGAGCAGTTCTTC. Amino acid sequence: CASSSYRTGGNNEQFF.

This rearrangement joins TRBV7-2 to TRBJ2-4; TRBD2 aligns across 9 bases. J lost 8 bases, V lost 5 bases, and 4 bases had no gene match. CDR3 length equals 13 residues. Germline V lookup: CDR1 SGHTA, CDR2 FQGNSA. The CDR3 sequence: CASSPGTSYIQYF. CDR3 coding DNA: TGTGCCAGCAGCCCGGGGACTAGCTACATTCAGTACTTC.

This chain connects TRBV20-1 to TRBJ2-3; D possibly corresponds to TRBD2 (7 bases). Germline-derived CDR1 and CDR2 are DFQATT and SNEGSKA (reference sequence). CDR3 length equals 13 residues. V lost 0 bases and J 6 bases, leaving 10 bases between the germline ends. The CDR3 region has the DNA TGCAGTGCTAGAGAGAGGGGGGGGGATACGCAGTATTTT. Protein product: CSARERGGDTQYF.

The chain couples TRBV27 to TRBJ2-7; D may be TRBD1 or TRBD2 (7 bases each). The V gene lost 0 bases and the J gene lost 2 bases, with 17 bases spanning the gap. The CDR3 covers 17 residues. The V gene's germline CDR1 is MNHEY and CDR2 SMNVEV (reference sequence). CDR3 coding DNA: TGTGCCAGCAGTTTATCGTTCCAGCAGGGGGGGCCCTACGAGCAGTACTTC. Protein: CASSLSFQQGGPYEQYF.

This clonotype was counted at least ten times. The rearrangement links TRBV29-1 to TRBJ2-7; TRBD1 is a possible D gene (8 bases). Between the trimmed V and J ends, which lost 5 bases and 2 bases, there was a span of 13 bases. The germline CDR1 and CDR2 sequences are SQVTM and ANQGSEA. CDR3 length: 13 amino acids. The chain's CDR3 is CSVTGGVTYEQYF. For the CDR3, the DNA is TGCAGCGTTACAGGGGGGGTAACCTACGAGCAGTACTTC.

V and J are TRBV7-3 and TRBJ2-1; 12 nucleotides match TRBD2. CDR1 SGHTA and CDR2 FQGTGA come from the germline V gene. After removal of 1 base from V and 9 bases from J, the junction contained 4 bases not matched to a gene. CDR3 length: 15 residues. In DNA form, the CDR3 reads TGTGCCAGCAGCTTAAGGACTAGCGGGATGAGTGAGCAGTTCTTC. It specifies CASSLRTSGMSEQFF.

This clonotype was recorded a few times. The CDR3 DNA reads as TGTGCCAGCAGCTCAGGGGGGGGTAACACAGATACGCAGTATTTT. Its protein product is CASSSGGGNTDTQYF. The rearrangement joins TRBV9 to TRBJ2-3; the D call may be TRBD1 or TRBD2 (7 bases each). This CDR3 contains 15 residues. The ends were cut back, 4 bases at V and 2 bases at J, with 14 bases in the middle. Germline values: CDR1 SGDLS, CDR2 YYNGEE.

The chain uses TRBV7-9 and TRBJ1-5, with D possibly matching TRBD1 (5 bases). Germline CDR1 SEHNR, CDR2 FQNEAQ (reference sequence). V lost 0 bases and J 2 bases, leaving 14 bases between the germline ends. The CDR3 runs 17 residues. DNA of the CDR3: TGTGCCAGCAGCTTAGCCGGCCACCGGGACGGCAATCAGCCCCAGCATTTT. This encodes CASSLAGHRDGNQPQHF.

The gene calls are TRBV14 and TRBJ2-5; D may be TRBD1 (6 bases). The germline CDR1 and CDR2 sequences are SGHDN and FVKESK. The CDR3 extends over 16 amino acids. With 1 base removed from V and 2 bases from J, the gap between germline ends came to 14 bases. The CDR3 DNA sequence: TGTGCCAGCAGCCAAGGGTGGGGGACACCACAAGAGACCCAGTACTTC. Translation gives CASSQGWGTPQETQYF.

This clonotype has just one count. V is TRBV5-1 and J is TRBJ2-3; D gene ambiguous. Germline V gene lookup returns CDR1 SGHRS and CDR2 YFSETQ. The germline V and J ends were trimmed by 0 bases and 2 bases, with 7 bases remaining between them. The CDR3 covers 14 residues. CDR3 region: CASSLVRITDTQYF. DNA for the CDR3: TGCGCCAGCAGCTTGGTAAGAATCACAGATACGCAGTATTTT.

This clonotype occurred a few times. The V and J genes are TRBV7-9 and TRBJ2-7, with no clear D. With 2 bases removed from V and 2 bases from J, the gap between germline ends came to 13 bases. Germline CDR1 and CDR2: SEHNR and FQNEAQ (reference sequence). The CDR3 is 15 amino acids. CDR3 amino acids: CASSLSVESAYEQYF. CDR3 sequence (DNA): TGTGCCAGCAGCTTATCGGTAGAGTCCGCCTACGAGCAGTACTTC.

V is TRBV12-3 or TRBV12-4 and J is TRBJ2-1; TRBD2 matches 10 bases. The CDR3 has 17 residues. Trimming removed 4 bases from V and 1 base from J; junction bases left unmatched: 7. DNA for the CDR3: TGTGCCAGCAGTTCCCCAACTAGCGGGGCATCCTACAATGAGCAGTTCTTC. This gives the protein CASSSPTSGASYNEQFF.

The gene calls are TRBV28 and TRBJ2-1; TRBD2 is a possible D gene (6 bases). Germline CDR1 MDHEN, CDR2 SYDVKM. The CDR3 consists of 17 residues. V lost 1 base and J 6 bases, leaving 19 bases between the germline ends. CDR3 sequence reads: CASSLYGGDPSGNEQFF. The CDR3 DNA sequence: TGTGCCAGCAGTTTATATGGCGGGGACCCCTCCGGCAATGAGCAGTTCTTC.

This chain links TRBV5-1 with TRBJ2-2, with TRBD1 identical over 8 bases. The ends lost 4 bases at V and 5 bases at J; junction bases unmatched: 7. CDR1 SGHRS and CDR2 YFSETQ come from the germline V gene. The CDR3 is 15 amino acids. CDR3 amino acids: CASSPMDRVTGELFF. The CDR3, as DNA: TGCGCCAGCAGCCCAATGGACAGGGTGACCGGGGAGCTGTTTTTT.

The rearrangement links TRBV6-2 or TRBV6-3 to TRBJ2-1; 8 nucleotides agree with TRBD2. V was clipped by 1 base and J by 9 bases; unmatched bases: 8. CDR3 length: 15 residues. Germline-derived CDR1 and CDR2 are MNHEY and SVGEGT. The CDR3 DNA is TGTGCCAGCAGTTACTGGGGGACTAGTAGCACTGAGCAGTTCTTC. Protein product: CASSYWGTSSTEQFF.

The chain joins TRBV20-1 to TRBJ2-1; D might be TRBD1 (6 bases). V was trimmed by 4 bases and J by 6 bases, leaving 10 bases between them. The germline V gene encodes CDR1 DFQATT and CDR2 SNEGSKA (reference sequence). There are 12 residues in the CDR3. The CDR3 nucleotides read TGCAGTGCTATAAAGACAGGCAATGAGCAGTTCTTC. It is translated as CSAIKTGNEQFF.

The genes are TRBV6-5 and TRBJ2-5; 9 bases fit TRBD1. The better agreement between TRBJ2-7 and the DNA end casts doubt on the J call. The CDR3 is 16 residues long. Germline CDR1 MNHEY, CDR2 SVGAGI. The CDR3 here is CASSYAFGTGKYEQYF. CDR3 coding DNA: TGTGCCAGCAGTTACGCTTTCGGGACAGGGAAATACGAGCAGTACTTC.

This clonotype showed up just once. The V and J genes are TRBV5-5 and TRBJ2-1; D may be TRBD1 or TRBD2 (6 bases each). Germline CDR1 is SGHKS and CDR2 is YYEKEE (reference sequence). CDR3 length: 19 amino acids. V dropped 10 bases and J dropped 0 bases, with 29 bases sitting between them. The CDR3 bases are TGTGCCGGCACCGCCGTTGAGTGGGGGGCCGGGAGCTCCTACAATGAGCAGTTCTTC. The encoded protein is CAGTAVEWGAGSSYNEQFF. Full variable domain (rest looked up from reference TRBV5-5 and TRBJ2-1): DAGVTQSPTHLIKTRGQQVTLRCSPISGHKSVSWYQQVLGQGPQFIFQYYEKEERGRGNFPDRFSARQFPNYSSELNVNALLLGDSALYLCAGTAVEWGAGSSYNEQFFGPGTRLTVL.

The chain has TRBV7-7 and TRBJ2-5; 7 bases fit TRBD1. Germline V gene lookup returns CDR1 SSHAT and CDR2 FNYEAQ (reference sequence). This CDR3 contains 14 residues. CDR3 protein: CASSASGGFETQYF. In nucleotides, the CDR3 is TGTGCTAGCTCGGCATCAGGGGGATTCGAGACCCAGTACTTC.

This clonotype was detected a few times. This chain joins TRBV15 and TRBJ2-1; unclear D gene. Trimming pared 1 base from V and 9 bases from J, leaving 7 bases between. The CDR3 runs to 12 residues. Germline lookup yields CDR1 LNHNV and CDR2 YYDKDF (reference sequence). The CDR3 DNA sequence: TGTGCCACCAGCAGAGTTGTAAGTGAGCAGTTCTTC. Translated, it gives CATSRVVSEQFF.

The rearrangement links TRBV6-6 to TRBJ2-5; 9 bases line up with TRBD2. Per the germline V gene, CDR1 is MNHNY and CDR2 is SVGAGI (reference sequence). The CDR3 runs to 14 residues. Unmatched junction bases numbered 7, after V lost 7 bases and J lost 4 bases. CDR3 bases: TGTGCCAGCACCCGGACTAGCGAACGAGAGACCCAGTACTTC. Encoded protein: CASTRTSERETQYF.

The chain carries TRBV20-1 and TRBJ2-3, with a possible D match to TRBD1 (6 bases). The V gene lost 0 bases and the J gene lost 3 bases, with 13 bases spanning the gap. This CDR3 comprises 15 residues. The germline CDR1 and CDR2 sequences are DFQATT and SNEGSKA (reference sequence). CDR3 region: CSARDPWGPTDTQYF. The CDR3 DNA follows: TGCAGTGCTAGAGATCCTTGGGGGCCGACAGATACGCAGTATTTT.